The sequence of this TCR beta chain was determined in a study of cytomegalovirus exposure and HLA in healthy donors (dated 2017 in TCRdb). Broadly, across the study: In an earlier analysis of around 540 of the donors, 250 to 350 Gb of sequence data and 95 million to 130 million unique TCR beta sequences from about 190 million T cells were reported. Roughly 300 gigabases of sequencing data and around 88 million unique TCR sequences made up an early release that covered about 640 HLA-typed donors. Of the 350 to 450 genotyped donors, approximately 83% fell in the genetic ancestry cluster associated with self-reported Caucasian donors. The study aimed to test whether cataloging public T cell receptors could reveal signatures of past pathogen exposure. The T cell repertoires of several hundred subjects were profiled by immunosequencing and related to cytomegalovirus serostatus. A separate validation cohort of roughly 130 different subjects was used in addition to the approximately 700-subject first cohort. The study combined high-throughput TCR immunosequencing, statistical association of individual TCRs with disease status, and machine learning to predict cytomegalovirus infection status. A later analysis re-analyzed previously published TCR beta repertoires from roughly 630 donors and added high-resolution HLA genotyping to study TCR occurrence patterns. The later analysis used no new phenotypic data to find candidate immune exposures, relying instead on TCR beta sequences and their occurrence across donors. In an earlier analysis of roughly 540 of the donors, high-throughput TCR beta sequencing was used to judge whether each TCR beta V gene segment behaved as functional or pseudogenic. Donor age, sex, ethnicity and CMV serostatus were collected together with the repertoire data. In a later genetic analysis, genome-wide SNP genotypes for about three fifths of the roughly 670 donors were used, and that subset was treated as a discovery cohort. All discovery cohort repertoires had been generated using a single sequencing platform. Both class I and class II loci were covered by HLA typing, at four-digit resolution. The number of donors typed differed by locus, with 629-630 for A, B, C, DRB1 and DQB1, more than 500 for DQA1, 600 to 610 for DPA1, and some 470 for DPB1. A handful of DR-DQ haplotypes were handled as single units for association and clustering because linkage in the cohort was strong. Among roughly 400 genotyped donors of the cohort, an average of roughly 230,000 unique TCR beta nucleotide sequences was sequenced per donor, of which approximately 19% were non-productive.

With respect to this clone: The clone's antigen remains unknown. Base qualities are missing; no much larger clone stands one base away.

The germline V and J ends show losses of 10 bases and 5 bases respectively, and no gene match explains 12 bases of the junction. Counted from cysteine to phenylalanine, this CDR3 has 15 amino acids. CDR3 DNA is the only sequence kept; it has 45 bases, read in frame from the first base. From the germline V gene, CDR1 is ENHRY and CDR2 is SYGVKD. Library prep was done by the immunoSEQ multiplex PCR assay. For the multiplex PCR, a mixture combining 60 forward primers for TCR Vbeta segments and 13 reverse primers for TCR Jbeta segments was used. Amplification of the CDR3 region of rearranged TCR beta genes was performed with a multiplex PCR assay on genomic DNA. Amplified TCR beta libraries were sequenced as 87-base-pair reads on the Illumina HiSeq System. In the authors' own workflow: Across the 670 or so repertoires, a later analysis counted tens of millions of unique TCR beta chains, 9.5 million to 12 million of which were shared by at least two donors. Raw reads were error-corrected and collapsed into unique sequences by a nearest-neighbor algorithm in which closely related sequences were merged to remove PCR and sequencing errors. Alignment of CDR3 sequences to IMGT reference sequences was used to assign V, D and J gene segments. For a sequence to be retained, at least a six-nucleotide match to both a V gene segment and a J gene segment was required. Rearrangements were called productive when the CDR3 lacked stop codons and stayed in frame with V and J; all others were non-productive. CDR3 was defined by IMGT convention, running from the second conserved V-encoded cysteine to the conserved J-encoded phenylalanine. Sequences without an unambiguous match to a single V gene segment were excluded from the earlier analysis of 587 of the donors. An earlier analysis of several hundred of the donors called V segments functional above 56.7% productive rearrangements and segregating when the between-donor standard deviation exceeded 5%. A statistical classification framework was built to diagnose cytomegalovirus status from the catalog of TCR beta chain sequences. In a later analysis, TCR nucleotide sequences were compared against IMGT/GENE-DB human TR gene sequences so that V and J genes could be assigned. The TCRdist pipeline was used in a later analysis to assign CDR3 sequences and most-parsimonious VDJ recombination scenarios. In a later analysis, every TCR beta chain was defined by the combination of its CDR3 amino acid sequence and its V-gene family, and reads without a unique V-gene family were dropped. To address suspected cross-contamination and a sequencing artifact, a later analysis removed some 620 highly shared, low-generation-probability nucleotide sequences. In a later analysis, a clonal expansion index was calculated for each public chain from normalized within-repertoire ranks of inferred template counts. In a later analysis, generation probabilities were computed with a VDJ recombination model fitted to out-of-frame rearrangements, and the resulting probabilities were checked against IGoR. In a later analysis, hypergeometric tests were used to score TCR-TCR, TCR-HLA and TCR-CMV co-occurrence, with a repertoire-size bias correction applied to TCR pairs. In a later analysis, false discovery rates were estimated by permuting HLA or CMV assignments 20 times. A later analysis grouped co-occurring TCRs with DBSCAN, adding TCRdist sequence similarity when clustering within HLA-allele-positive subsets. For co-occurrence clustering, repertoires with fewer than 30,000 or more than 120,000 public chains were excluded, along with a handful of repertoires with anomalous nucleotide sharing. TCRdb mirrors the immuneACCESS table, restricted to in-frame sequences. Some clones are absent from its copies; in checked studies, under half trace to an unresolved V gene, and the reason for the others is unknown. V and J calls and clone size come straight from that table; D and trimming were deduced from the DNA. The sample table lists around 82,000 clones, more than 60% of them with a count of one. The ten biggest clones cover about 5.5% of the sample.

The cohort comprised 670 or so healthy bone marrow donors. Cohort members were all nominally healthy when sampled, although unrecorded immune exposures were likely present. The donor tested CMV seropositive and was one of the 289 seropositive cohort members. A peripheral blood sample was provided by each donor, and peripheral blood mononuclear cells were used for TCR beta sequencing. Genomic DNA extraction from the blood cell samples was performed with the Qiagen DNeasy Blood Extraction Kit. Study-wide findings and limitations: Compared with equally common non-associated chains, HLA-associated TCR beta chains in a later analysis were more clonally expanded and had lower generation probabilities. V-gene and J-gene trimming of TCR beta chains was associated with a missense DCLRE1C variant in a later genetic analysis, and the association was replicated in an independent cohort. CMV serostatus was the only immune exposure information available for the cohort. Roughly uniform sequencing depth across donors was assumed in presence/absence analyses, although this assumption may not hold. A later analysis found that most CMV-associated TCR beta chains appeared HLA-restricted, with HLA associations seemingly driven largely by CMV exposure. In a later analysis, TCR association rates were found to vary across HLA loci, with the most associated TCRs seen for DRB1 alleles and the fewest for HLA-C alleles. A cluster of highly shared sequence variants was judged likely to be a technical artifact of the sequencing pipeline. Cytomegalovirus status was reported to be diagnosed by the classifier with high specificity and sensitivity in both the original and validation cohorts. The cohort was sequenced for TCR beta chains only, and without alpha or paired-chain data the features that could be detected were limited. In a later analysis, several top co-occurrence clusters were reported to appear linked to parvovirus B19, influenza, CMV and Epstein-Barr virus. An earlier analysis of approximately 570 of the donors showed that most TCR beta V segments appeared in productive rearrangements either about 87% or about 30% of the time, which broadly matched IMGT annotations. The earlier analysis of 587 of the donors excluded approximately 17 rarely observed V segments, including chromosome 9 orphons, because counts were too low. A later analysis associated about 16,000 TCR beta sequences with specific HLA alleles at a false discovery rate of 0.05. Most TCR sequences were observed very rarely across donors, whereas some public TCRs were present in many individuals. The study gave a list of under 200 TCR beta chains associated with cytomegalovirus. It was suggested by the authors that the approach could potentially be generalized to other disease states and immunological phenotypes. Assigning TCR associations to individual alleles was difficult when HLA alleles, especially DR and DQ, strongly co-occurred. Correlated functional status among segregating V segments might reflect linkage disequilibrium, but an unknown experimental factor could not be ruled out. Because HLA typing was missing for some donors at each locus, association tests included only the typed subset. In a later genetic analysis, fewer N-insertions in productive TCRs were reported among donors in an Asian-associated ancestry cluster than the roughly 640-donor mean. In vitro tests confirmed that a few of the cytomegalovirus-associated TCR beta chains recognize cytomegalovirus antigens. Some IMGT-functional V segments, including TRBV6-2 and TRBV6-3, could not be distinguished by the 87-base-pair reads and were therefore excluded. A further reported finding was that TCR beta sequences accurately predicted the HLA-A and HLA-B alleles for most subjects in the first cohort.

The V and J segments used are TRBV10-3 and TRBJ2-7, with TRBD1 matching 12 junction bases. The specimen sequenced was PBMCs. The sequence came from a male donor in good health and CMV-seropositive. The encoded CDR3 is CASANAGTGGDEQYF. DNA sequence: TGTGCCAGCGCAAATGCCGGGACAGGGGGCGACGAGCAGTACTTC.